This is a list of T cell receptor beta chains from one sample in a study of CD8 T cells in Susac syndrome. From the immunoSEQ multiplex PCR reads, TCRdb called clonotypes with MiXCR, one entry per CDR3 protein. The sample lists some 200,000 distinct CDR3 sequences, roughly 95% occurring once. Source material: CD4+ T cells from PBMCs. These receptors were collected from a human donor with Susac syndrome. The CDR3 runs from the conserved cysteine through the conserved F or W. A D gene is named only where the DNA matches it firmly. Where a row states a size, it is once, few, many or the class of an expanded clone; other rows omit it.

V gene: TRBV7-6; J gene: TRBJ1-5; D gene: .; clone size: .; CDR3 protein: CASSSGPWANSNQPQHF; CDR3 DNA: TGTGCCAGCAGCTCGGGACCTTGGGCGAATAGCAATCAGCCCCAGCATTTT
V gene: TRBV7-9; J gene: TRBJ1-1; D gene: .; clone size: .; CDR3 protein: CASKRGGENTEAFF; CDR3 DNA: TGTGCCAGCAAGCGGGGGGGAGAGAACACTGAAGCTTTCTTT
V gene: TRBV12-3/TRBV12-4; J gene: TRBJ1-4; D gene: TRBD1; clone size: .; CDR3 protein: CASSPGQGDATNEKLFF; CDR3 DNA: TGTGCCAGCAGCCCGGGACAGGGGGATGCAACTAATGAAAAACTGTTTTTT
V gene: TRBV18; J gene: TRBJ2-1; D gene: .; clone size: .; CDR3 protein: CASDRLGRGDEQFF; CDR3 DNA: TGTGCCAGCGACCGACTCGGGCGCGGGGATGAGCAGTTCTTC
V gene: TRBV7-3; J gene: TRBJ2-2; D gene: .; clone size: once; CDR3 protein: CASSLRERGNTGELFF; CDR3 DNA: TGTGCCAGCAGCTTAAGGGAACGAGGGAACACCGGGGAGCTGTTTTTT
V gene: TRBV20-1; J gene: TRBJ2-7; D gene: TRBD2; clone size: .; CDR3 protein: CSARGTSREQYF; CDR3 DNA: TGCAGTGCTAGAGGGACTAGCCGCGAGCAGTACTTC
V gene: TRBV9; J gene: TRBJ2-1; D gene: .; clone size: .; CDR3 protein: CASSVLASGAYNEQFF; CDR3 DNA: TGTGCCAGCAGCGTGCTAGCGAGTGGGGCTTACAATGAGCAGTTCTTC
V gene: TRBV3-1; J gene: TRBJ1-1; D gene: .; clone size: .; CDR3 protein: CASSALSGAAFF; CDR3 DNA: TGTGCCAGCAGCGCCCTCTCAGGGGCGGCTTTCTTT
V gene: TRBV20-1; J gene: TRBJ1-2; D gene: .; clone size: .; CDR3 protein: CSAVPGNGYTF; CDR3 DNA: TGCAGTGCCGTCCCGGGAAATGGCTACACCTTC
V gene: TRBV9; J gene: TRBJ2-1; D gene: .; clone size: .; CDR3 protein: CASSARGSEDEQFF; CDR3 DNA: TGTGCCAGCAGCGCTCGGGGATCGGAGGATGAGCAGTTCTTC
V gene: TRBV27; J gene: TRBJ1-6; D gene: .; clone size: once; CDR3 protein: CASSLRGSPLHF; CDR3 DNA: TGTGCCAGCAGTTTGCGGGGGTCACCCCTCCACTTT
V gene: TRBV6-5; J gene: TRBJ2-5; D gene: TRBD2; clone size: once; CDR3 protein: CASSPPGLAGETQYF; CDR3 DNA: TGTGCCAGCAGTCCCCCGGGACTAGCTGGAGAGACCCAGTACTTC
V gene: TRBV5-6; J gene: TRBJ2-5; D gene: .; clone size: .; CDR3 protein: CASSYGSAGNQETQYF; CDR3 DNA: TGTGCCAGCAGCTATGGGTCGGCAGGAAACCAAGAGACCCAGTACTTC
V gene: TRBV5-1; J gene: TRBJ1-2; D gene: .; clone size: .; CDR3 protein: CASSWGEQSDYGYTF; CDR3 DNA: TGCGCCAGCAGCTGGGGAGAACAGAGCGACTATGGCTACACCTTC
V gene: TRBV20-1; J gene: TRBJ1-5; D gene: .; clone size: .; CDR3 protein: CSARPPGVQPQHF; CDR3 DNA: TGCAGTGCTAGACCTCCAGGGGTTCAGCCCCAGCATTTT
V gene: TRBV5-4; J gene: TRBJ2-7; D gene: .; clone size: .; CDR3 protein: CASSLGLDSYEQYF; CDR3 DNA: TGTGCCAGCAGCTTGGGACTAGACTCCTACGAGCAGTACTTC
V gene: TRBV15; J gene: TRBJ1-5; D gene: .; clone size: .; CDR3 protein: CATRESGGANQPQHF; CDR3 DNA: TGTGCCACCAGGGAAAGCGGAGGGGCAAATCAGCCCCAGCATTTT
V gene: TRBV2; J gene: TRBJ2-7; D gene: TRBD1; clone size: .; CDR3 protein: CASSSGQLFF; CDR3 DNA: TGTGCCAGCAGCTCGGGACAGCTTTTCTTC
V gene: TRBV9; J gene: TRBJ2-3; D gene: TRBD2; clone size: .; CDR3 protein: CASSAGLTSTDTQYF; CDR3 DNA: TGTGCCAGCAGCGCGGGACTAACTAGCACAGATACGCAGTATTTT
V gene: TRBV9; J gene: TRBJ2-1; D gene: .; clone size: .; CDR3 protein: CASSVELAIRGEQFF; CDR3 DNA: TGTGCCAGCAGCGTTGAGCTAGCGATCCGCGGGGAGCAGTTCTTC
V gene: TRBV29-1; J gene: TRBJ1-5; D gene: .; clone size: once; CDR3 protein: CSVGGGSAKGQPQHF; CDR3 DNA: TGCAGCGTTGGGGGGGGAAGCGCGAAGGGACAGCCCCAGCATTTT
V gene: TRBV5-1; J gene: TRBJ2-2; D gene: .; clone size: .; CDR3 protein: CASSLASGPRAGELFF; CDR3 DNA: TGCGCCAGCAGCTTGGCATCAGGCCCCCGGGCCGGGGAGCTGTTTTTT
V gene: TRBV3-1; J gene: TRBJ1-1; D gene: .; clone size: .; CDR3 protein: CASKAVGPTEAFF; CDR3 DNA: TGTGCCAGCAAGGCAGTCGGCCCCACTGAAGCTTTCTTT
V gene: TRBV20-1; J gene: TRBJ2-7; D gene: TRBD2; clone size: once; CDR3 protein: CSATSSGVYEQYF; CDR3 DNA: TGCAGTGCTACCAGTAGCGGGGTTTACGAGCAGTACTTC
V gene: TRBV4-1; J gene: TRBJ2-3; D gene: .; clone size: .; CDR3 protein: CASSQGWALGTDTQYF; CDR3 DNA: TGCGCCAGCAGCCAAGGGTGGGCCTTAGGGACAGATACGCAGTATTTT
V gene: TRBV2; J gene: TRBJ2-2; D gene: .; clone size: .; CDR3 protein: CASSVSGSTNTGELFF; CDR3 DNA: TGTGCCAGCAGTGTTTCAGGGTCGACGAACACCGGGGAGCTGTTTTTT
V gene: TRBV28; J gene: TRBJ2-3; D gene: .; clone size: .; CDR3 protein: CASSLRQYADTQYF; CDR3 DNA: TGTGCCAGCAGTTTACGACAGTATGCAGATACGCAGTATTTT
V gene: TRBV7-8; J gene: TRBJ2-7; D gene: TRBD1; clone size: once; CDR3 protein: CASSIGGQGSEQYF; CDR3 DNA: TGTGCCAGCAGCATAGGGGGCCAGGGGAGTGAGCAGTACTTC
V gene: TRBV29-1; J gene: TRBJ1-5; D gene: .; clone size: .; CDR3 protein: CSVEQSNQPQHF; CDR3 DNA: TGCAGCGTTGAACAGAGCAATCAGCCCCAGCATTTT
V gene: TRBV9; J gene: TRBJ2-7; D gene: .; clone size: .; CDR3 protein: CASSVRLGGEQYF; CDR3 DNA: TGTGCCAGCAGCGTAAGGCTGGGAGGAGAGCAGTACTTC
V gene: TRBV29-1; J gene: TRBJ2-5; D gene: .; clone size: .; CDR3 protein: CSARDSPDETQYF; CDR3 DNA: TGCAGCGCGCGGGACAGCCCCGATGAGACCCAGTACTTC
V gene: TRBV6-2/TRBV6-3; J gene: TRBJ2-7; D gene: TRBD2; clone size: .; CDR3 protein: CASKLAGGSLEQYF; CDR3 DNA: TGTGCCAGCAAGCTAGCGGGGGGCTCCTTGGAGCAGTACTTC
V gene: TRBV2; J gene: TRBJ1-1; D gene: .; clone size: .; CDR3 protein: CASPRGELNTEAFF; CDR3 DNA: TGTGCCAGCCCCCGGGGAGAACTGAACACTGAAGCTTTCTTT
V gene: TRBV20-1; J gene: TRBJ2-3; D gene: .; clone size: .; CDR3 protein: CSASSPGIPSTDTQYF; CDR3 DNA: TGCAGTGCTAGTAGCCCGGGCATCCCTAGCACAGATACGCAGTATTTT
V gene: TRBV9; J gene: TRBJ2-5; D gene: TRBD2; clone size: .; CDR3 protein: CAGSVVSGGLWTQYF; CDR3 DNA: TGTGCCGGCAGCGTAGTTAGCGGGGGGTTGTGGACCCAGTACTTC
V gene: TRBV18; J gene: TRBJ2-1; D gene: .; clone size: few; CDR3 protein: CASSRTGGEQFF; CDR3 DNA: TGTGCCAGCTCACGGACGGGTGGTGAGCAGTTCTTC
V gene: TRBV29-1; J gene: TRBJ2-7; D gene: .; clone size: .; CDR3 protein: CSVEERRPPYYEQYF; CDR3 DNA: TGTAGCGTTGAAGAGAGGAGACCCCCGTACTACGAGCAGTACTTC
V gene: TRBV12-3/TRBV12-4; J gene: TRBJ2-1; D gene: .; clone size: once; CDR3 protein: CASSLPRTGTAFYNEQFF; CDR3 DNA: TGTGCCAGCAGCCTCCCCAGGACGGGGACCGCTTTCTACAATGAGCAGTTCTTC
V gene: TRBV25-1; J gene: TRBJ2-7; D gene: .; clone size: .; CDR3 protein: CASRRDSYEQYF; CDR3 DNA: TGTGCCAGCAGGCGGGACAGCTACGAGCAGTACTTC
V gene: TRBV7-8; J gene: TRBJ2-7; D gene: .; clone size: .; CDR3 protein: CASSLSSPSYEQYF; CDR3 DNA: TGTGCCAGCAGCTTATCCTCTCCCTCCTACGAGCAGTACTTC